The entry that follows covers one T cell receptor beta chain sequence. V gave up 5 bases and J gave up 2 bases, with 15 bases separating them. Germline assignment: CDR1 SGHAT and CDR2 FQNNGV. CDR3 size: 16 residues. As originally analysed: The authors estimated nucleated cell counts from reference gene primer amplification. Produced via immunoSEQ multiplex PCR; TCRdb's table is partial and in-frame only. That table gives V, J and clone size, and the DNA gave D and trimming. The sample carries about 250,000 clones, nearly 90% recorded once. This sample is part of a study of blood T cell repertoires in COVID-19. As for the study in general: The United States, Italy and Spain supplied acute and convalescent COVID-19 samples. T cells, B-cell-depleted T cells, or PBMCs supplied cDNA or gDNA.

This receptor was identified in a man aged 18 to 29 with active or convalescent COVID-19. This rearrangement joins TRBV11-2 to TRBJ2-2; tentatively, D is TRBD2 (6 bases). Sequencing was done on a sample of peripheral blood. CDR3 loop: CASSPSGTLNTGELFF. For the CDR3, the DNA is TGTGCCAGCAGCCCCTCCGGGACTCTAAACACCGGGGAGCTGTTTTTT.